This is a list of T cell receptor beta chains from one sample in a study of T cells after yellow fever vaccination. TCRdb processed the 5' RACE reads anew with MiXCR; each CDR3 protein has one entry. The table records about 400,000 distinct CDR3 sequences, 6.2% of them present only once. The starting material was PBMCs, obtained 5 days after the yellow fever booster vaccination. The receptors come from a man in his thirties or forties who received the YFV17D yellow fever vaccine. Each CDR3 is given with its conserved first and last residue. A D gene is named only where the DNA matches it firmly. Clone size, where shown, is once, few, many, or a class for clones that have expanded.

d_call: .; clone_size: .; j_call: TRBJ2-5; v_call: TRBV3-1; cdr3_aa: CASSQLPETQYF; cdr3_nt: TGTGCCAGCAGCCAACTTCCAGAGACCCAGTACTTC
d_call: TRBD2; clone_size: few; j_call: TRBJ2-3; v_call: TRBV28; cdr3_aa: CASVSGTFTDTQYF; cdr3_nt: TGTGCCAGCGTTAGCGGGACCTTCACAGATACGCAGTATTTT
d_call: .; clone_size: .; j_call: TRBJ2-2; v_call: TRBV4-3; cdr3_aa: CASSPNSYTGELFF; cdr3_nt: TGCGCCAGCAGCCCCAACAGTTATACCGGGGAGCTGTTTTTT
d_call: .; clone_size: many; j_call: TRBJ2-7; v_call: TRBV6-5; cdr3_aa: CASVYRVYEQYF; cdr3_nt: TGTGCCAGCGTCTACAGGGTCTACGAGCAGTACTTC
d_call: .; clone_size: few; j_call: TRBJ2-1; v_call: TRBV6-2/TRBV6-3; cdr3_aa: CASRSDNTNNEQFF; cdr3_nt: TGTGCCAGCAGAAGCGATAATACTAACAATGAGCAGTTCTTC
d_call: .; clone_size: .; j_call: TRBJ2-2; v_call: TRBV12-3/TRBV12-4; cdr3_aa: CASRKQGGGELFF; cdr3_nt: TGTGCCAGCAGGAAACAGGGCGGCGGGGAGCTGTTTTTT
d_call: .; clone_size: .; j_call: TRBJ2-7; v_call: TRBV6-1; cdr3_aa: CATSRQNSYEQYF; cdr3_nt: TGTGCCACCTCACGGCAGAACTCCTACGAGCAGTACTTC
d_call: .; clone_size: .; j_call: TRBJ2-5; v_call: TRBV7-3; cdr3_aa: CASSLLYSETQYF; cdr3_nt: TGTGCCAGCAGCTTACTCTATTCGGAGACCCAGTACTTC
d_call: .; clone_size: many; j_call: TRBJ1-6; v_call: TRBV5-1; cdr3_aa: CASSLDQVAYNSPLHF; cdr3_nt: TGCGCCAGCAGCTTGGATCAGGTGGCGTATAATTCACCCCTCCACTTT
d_call: .; clone_size: many; j_call: TRBJ1-1; v_call: TRBV6-1; cdr3_aa: CASSKLDSVNTEAFF; cdr3_nt: TGTGCCAGCAGCAAGTTAGACAGTGTGAACACTGAAGCTTTCTTT
d_call: TRBD2; clone_size: .; j_call: TRBJ2-7; v_call: TRBV6-1; cdr3_aa: CASSTFGTSGSTYEQYF; cdr3_nt: TGTGCCAGCAGTACCTTCGGGACTAGCGGGAGTACCTACGAGCAGTACTTC
d_call: .; clone_size: .; j_call: TRBJ2-5; v_call: TRBV7-8; cdr3_aa: CASSYGTSETQYF; cdr3_nt: TGTGCCAGCAGCTACGGGACATCCGAGACCCAGTACTTC
d_call: TRBD2; clone_size: few; j_call: TRBJ2-7; v_call: TRBV6-5; cdr3_aa: CASNLSGSGKFEQYF; cdr3_nt: TGTGCTAGCAATTTAAGCGGGAGTGGGAAGTTCGAGCAGTACTTC
d_call: TRBD1; clone_size: few; j_call: TRBJ1-5; v_call: TRBV20-1; cdr3_aa: CSAPTGTGLVQPQHF; cdr3_nt: TGCAGTGCTCCCACCGGGACAGGGTTGGTTCAGCCCCAGCATTTT
d_call: .; clone_size: many; j_call: TRBJ2-3; v_call: TRBV11-2; cdr3_aa: CASSLGRLTDTQYF; cdr3_nt: TGTGCCAGCAGCTTAGGGAGACTCACAGATACGCAGTATTTT